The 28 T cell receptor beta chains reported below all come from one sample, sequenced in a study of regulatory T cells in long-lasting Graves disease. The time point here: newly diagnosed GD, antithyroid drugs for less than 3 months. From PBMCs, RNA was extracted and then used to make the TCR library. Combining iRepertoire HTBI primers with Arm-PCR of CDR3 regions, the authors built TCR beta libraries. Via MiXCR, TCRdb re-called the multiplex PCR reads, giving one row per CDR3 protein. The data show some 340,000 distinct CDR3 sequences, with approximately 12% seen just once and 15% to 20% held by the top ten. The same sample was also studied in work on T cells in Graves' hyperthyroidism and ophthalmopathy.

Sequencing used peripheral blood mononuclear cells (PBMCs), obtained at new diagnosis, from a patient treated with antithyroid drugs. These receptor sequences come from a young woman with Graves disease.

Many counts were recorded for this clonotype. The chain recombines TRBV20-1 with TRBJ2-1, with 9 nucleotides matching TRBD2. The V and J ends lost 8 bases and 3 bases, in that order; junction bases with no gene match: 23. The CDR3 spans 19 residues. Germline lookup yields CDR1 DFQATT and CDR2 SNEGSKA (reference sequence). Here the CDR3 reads CSTPGGGVGRPVRYNEQFF. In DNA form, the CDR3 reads TGCAGTACACCCGGCGGGGGGGTCGGTCGTCCGGTGCGCTACAATGAGCAGTTCTTC.

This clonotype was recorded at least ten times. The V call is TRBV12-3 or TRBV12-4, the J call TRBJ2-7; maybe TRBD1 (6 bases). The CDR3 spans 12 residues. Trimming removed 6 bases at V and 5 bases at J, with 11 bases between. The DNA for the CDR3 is TGTGCCAGCAGCAGCACAGGGAACGAGCAGTACGTC. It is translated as CASSSTGNEQYV.

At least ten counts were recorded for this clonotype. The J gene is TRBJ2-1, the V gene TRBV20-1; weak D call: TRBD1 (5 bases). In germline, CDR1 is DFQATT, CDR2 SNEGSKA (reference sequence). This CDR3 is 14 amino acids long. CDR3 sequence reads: CSAILTRQTAQQFF. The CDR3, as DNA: TGCAGCGCGATACTAACACGACAGACTGCCCAGCAGTTCTTC.

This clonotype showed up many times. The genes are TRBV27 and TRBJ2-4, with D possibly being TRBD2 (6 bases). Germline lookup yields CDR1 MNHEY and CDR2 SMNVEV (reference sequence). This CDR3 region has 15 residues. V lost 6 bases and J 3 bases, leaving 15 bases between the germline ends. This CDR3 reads CASSADRESKNIQYF. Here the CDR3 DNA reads TGTGCCAGCAGCGCCGATCGGGAGAGCAAAAACATTCAGTACTTC.

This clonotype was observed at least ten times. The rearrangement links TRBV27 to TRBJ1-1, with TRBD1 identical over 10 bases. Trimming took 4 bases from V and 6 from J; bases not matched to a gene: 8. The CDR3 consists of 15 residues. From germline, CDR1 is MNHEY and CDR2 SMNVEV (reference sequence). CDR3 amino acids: CASSSLTGGEAEAFF. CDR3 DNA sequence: TGTGCCAGCAGTTCCTTGACAGGGGGCGAAGCTGAAGCTTTCTTT.

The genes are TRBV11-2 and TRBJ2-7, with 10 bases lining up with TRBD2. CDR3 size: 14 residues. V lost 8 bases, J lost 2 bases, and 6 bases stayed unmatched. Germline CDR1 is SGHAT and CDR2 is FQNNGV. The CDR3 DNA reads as TGTGCCAGCGGATGGACTAGCGGTGCCTACGAGCAGTACTTC. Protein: CASGWTSGAYEQYF.

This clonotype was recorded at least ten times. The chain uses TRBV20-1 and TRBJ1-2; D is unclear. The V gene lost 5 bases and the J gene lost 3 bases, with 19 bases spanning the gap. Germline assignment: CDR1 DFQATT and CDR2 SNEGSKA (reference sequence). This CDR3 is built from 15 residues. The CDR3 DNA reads TGCAGTGCTCCCCTCCGCGAGGCAGAGGACTATGGCTACACCTTC. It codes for CSAPLREAEDYGYTF.

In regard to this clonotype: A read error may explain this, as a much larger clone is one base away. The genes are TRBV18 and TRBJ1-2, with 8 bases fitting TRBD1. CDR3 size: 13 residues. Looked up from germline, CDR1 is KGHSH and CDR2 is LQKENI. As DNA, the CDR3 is TGTGCCGGCTCCGACGGGACAGGATCGGGCTACACCTTC. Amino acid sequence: CAGSDGTGSGYTF.

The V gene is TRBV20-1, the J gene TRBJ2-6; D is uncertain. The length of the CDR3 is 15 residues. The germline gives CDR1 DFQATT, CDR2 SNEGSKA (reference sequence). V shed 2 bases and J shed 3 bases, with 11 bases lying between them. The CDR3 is CSARNPGLGANVLTF. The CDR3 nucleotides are TGCAGTGCTAGAAATCCAGGCCTTGGGGCCAACGTCCTGACTTTC.

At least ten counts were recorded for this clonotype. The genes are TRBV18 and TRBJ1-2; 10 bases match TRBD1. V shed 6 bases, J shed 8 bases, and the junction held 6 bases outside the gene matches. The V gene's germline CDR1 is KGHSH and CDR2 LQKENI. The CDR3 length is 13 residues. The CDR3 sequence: CASSRGTGVGYTF. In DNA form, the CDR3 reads TGTGCCAGCTCCCGCGGGACAGGGGTCGGCTACACCTTC.

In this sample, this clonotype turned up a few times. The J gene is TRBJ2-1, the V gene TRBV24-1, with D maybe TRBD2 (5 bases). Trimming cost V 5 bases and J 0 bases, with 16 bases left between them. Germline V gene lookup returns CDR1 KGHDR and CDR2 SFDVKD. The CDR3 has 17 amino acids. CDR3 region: CATSGSRGLSSYNEQFF. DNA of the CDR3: TGTGCCACCAGTGGGTCGCGCGGACTCAGCTCCTACAATGAGCAGTTCTTC.

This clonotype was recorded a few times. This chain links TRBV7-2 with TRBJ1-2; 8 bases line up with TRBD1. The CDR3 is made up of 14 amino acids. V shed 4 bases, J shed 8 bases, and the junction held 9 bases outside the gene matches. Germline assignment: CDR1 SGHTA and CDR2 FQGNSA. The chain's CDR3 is CASSSWTGPGGYTF. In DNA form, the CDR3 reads TGTGCCAGCAGCTCTTGGACAGGGCCGGGGGGCTACACCTTC. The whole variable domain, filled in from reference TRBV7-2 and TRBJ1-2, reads GAGVSQSPSNKVTEKGKDVELRCDPISGHTALYWYRQSLGQGLEFLIYFQGNSAPDKSGLPSDRFSAERTGGSVSTLTIQRTQQEDSAVYLCASSSWTGPGGYTFGSGTRLTVV.

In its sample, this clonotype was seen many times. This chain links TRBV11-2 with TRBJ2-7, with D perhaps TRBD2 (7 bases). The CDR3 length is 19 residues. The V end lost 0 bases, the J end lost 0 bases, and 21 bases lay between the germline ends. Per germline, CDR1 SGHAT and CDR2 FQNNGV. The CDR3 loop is CASSLDTSTGGPSSYEQYF. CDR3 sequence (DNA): TGTGCCAGCAGCTTAGACACGAGCACCGGGGGGCCCAGCTCCTACGAGCAGTACTTC.

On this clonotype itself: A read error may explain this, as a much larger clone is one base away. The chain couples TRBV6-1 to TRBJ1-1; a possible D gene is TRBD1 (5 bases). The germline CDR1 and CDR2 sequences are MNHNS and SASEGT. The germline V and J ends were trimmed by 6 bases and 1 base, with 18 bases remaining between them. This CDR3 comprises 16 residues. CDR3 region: CASRPPQTGTNTEAFF. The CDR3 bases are TGTGCCAGCAGACCACCCCAAACAGGCACGAACACTGAAGCTTTCTTT.

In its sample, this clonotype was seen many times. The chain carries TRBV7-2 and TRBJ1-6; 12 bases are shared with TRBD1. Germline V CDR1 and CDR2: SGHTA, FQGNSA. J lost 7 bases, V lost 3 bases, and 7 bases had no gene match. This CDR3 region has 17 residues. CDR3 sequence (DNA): TGTGCCAGCAGCTTCCGGGACAGGGGGCGCGTAAATTCACCCCTCCACTTT. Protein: CASSFRDRGRVNSPLHF.

CDR3 protein: CASSLAVAGVTDTQYF. The CDR3 coding sequence is TGCGCCAGCAGCTTGGCCGTAGCGGGAGTAACAGATACGCAGTATTTT. This sequence joins TRBV5-1 and TRBJ2-3, with 9 bases identical to TRBD2. The CDR3 is 16 residues long. Germline CDR1 is SGHRS and CDR2 is YFSETQ. The junction had 5 bases not matched to a gene; V was cut back by 0 bases and J by 3 bases.

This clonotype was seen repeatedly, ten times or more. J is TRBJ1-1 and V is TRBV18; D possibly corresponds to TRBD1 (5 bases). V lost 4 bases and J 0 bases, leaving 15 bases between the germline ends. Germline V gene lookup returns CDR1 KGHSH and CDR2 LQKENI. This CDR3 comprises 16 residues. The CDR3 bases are TGTGCCAGCTCACAGAAGGGAACGGGGGTGAACACTGAAGCTTTCTTT. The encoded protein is CASSQKGTGVNTEAFF.

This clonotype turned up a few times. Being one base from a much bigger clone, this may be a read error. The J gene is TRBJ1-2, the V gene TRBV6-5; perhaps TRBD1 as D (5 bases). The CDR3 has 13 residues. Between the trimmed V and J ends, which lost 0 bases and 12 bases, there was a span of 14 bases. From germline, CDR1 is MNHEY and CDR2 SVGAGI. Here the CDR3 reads CASSYSTGVGHTF. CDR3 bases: TGTGCCAGCAGTTACTCGACGGGGGTCGGCCACACCTTC.

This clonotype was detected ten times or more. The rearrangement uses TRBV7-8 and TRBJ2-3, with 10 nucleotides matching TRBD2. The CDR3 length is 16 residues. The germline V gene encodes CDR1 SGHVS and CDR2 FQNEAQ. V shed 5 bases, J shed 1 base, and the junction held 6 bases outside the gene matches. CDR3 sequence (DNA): TGTGCCAGCAGCCTTCGGACTAGCGGTGGCACAGATACGCAGTATTTT. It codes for CASSLRTSGGTDTQYF.

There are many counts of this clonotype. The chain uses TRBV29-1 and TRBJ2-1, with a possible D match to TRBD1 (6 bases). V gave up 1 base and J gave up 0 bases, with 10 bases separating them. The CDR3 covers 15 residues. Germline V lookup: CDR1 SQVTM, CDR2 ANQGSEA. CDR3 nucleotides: TGCAGCGTTGAAGCGACAGGTAGCTCCTACAATGAGCAGTTCTTC. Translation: CSVEATGSSYNEQFF.

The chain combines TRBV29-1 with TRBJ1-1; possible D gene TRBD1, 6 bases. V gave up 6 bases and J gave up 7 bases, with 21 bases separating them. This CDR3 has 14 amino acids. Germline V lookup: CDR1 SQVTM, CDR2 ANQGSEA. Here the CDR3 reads CSVGITGTSGEAFF. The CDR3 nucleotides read TGCAGCGTCGGAATTACAGGGACGTCTGGTGAAGCTTTCTTT.

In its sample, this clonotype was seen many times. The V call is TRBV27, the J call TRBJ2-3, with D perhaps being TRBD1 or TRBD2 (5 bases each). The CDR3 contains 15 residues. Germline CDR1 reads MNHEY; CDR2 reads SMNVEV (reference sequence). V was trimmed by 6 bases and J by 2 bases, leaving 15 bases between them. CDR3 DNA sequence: TGTGCCAGCAGCGTAGTAGTCGGGACCACAGATACGCAGTATTTT. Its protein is CASSVVVGTTDTQYF.

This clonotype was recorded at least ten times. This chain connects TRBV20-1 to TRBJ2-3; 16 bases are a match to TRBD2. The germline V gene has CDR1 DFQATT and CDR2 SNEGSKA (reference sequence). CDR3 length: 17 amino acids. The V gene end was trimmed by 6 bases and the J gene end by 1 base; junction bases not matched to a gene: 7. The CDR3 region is CSAYTGTSGRGTDTQYF. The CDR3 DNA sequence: TGCAGTGCATACACGGGGACTAGCGGGAGGGGCACAGATACGCAGTATTTT.

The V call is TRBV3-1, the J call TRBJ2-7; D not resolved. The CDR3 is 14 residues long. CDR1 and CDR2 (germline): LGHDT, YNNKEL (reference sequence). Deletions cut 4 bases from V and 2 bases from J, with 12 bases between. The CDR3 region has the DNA TGTGCCAGCAGCCCTCGGGCCTCGACCTACGAGCAGTACTTC. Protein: CASSPRASTYEQYF.

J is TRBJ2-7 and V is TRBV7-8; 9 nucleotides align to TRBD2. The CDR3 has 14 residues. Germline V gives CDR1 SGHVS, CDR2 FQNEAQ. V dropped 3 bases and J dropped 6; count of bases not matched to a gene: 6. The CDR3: CASSFGDSGSEQYF. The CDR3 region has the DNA TGTGCCAGCAGCTTCGGCGATAGCGGGAGCGAGCAGTACTTC.

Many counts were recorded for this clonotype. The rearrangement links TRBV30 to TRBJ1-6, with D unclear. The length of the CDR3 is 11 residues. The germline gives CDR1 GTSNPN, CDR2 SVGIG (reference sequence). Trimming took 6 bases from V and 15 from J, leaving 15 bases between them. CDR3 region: CACPFGLNLHF. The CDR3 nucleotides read TGTGCCTGCCCGTTCGGACTGAACCTCCACTTT.

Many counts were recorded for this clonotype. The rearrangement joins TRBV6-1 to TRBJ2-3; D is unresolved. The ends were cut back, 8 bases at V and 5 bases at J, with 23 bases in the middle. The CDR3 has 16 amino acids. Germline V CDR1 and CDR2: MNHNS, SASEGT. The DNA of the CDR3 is TGTGCCAGCCGAAAGGCGTCCCACCAACAAGGAGATACGCAGTATTTT. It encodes CASRKASHQQGDTQYF.

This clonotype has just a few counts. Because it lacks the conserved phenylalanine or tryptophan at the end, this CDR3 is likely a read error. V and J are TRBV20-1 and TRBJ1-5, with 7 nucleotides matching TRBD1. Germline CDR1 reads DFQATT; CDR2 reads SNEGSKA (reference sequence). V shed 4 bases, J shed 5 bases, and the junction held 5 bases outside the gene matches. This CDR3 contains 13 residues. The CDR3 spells CSATGTVDQPQHL. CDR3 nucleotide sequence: TGCAGTGCTACCGGGACAGTTGATCAGCCCCAGCATCTT.